This TCR beta chain was identified during a study of human T cells and chemical hapten exposure. About the study: Patch tests applied 0.01% DPC to the upper back, read at 6 days. Largely, small differences in pooled library volume made per-sample TCR yields vary. Broader study findings: Controls had significantly fewer large CDR3 similarity clusters than were formed by expanded TCRs.

The library labeled individual cDNA molecules by adding unique molecular identifiers to them. TCRdb independently ran MiXCR on the RACE reads; one entry per CDR3 protein. This sample yields approximately 50,000 distinct CDR3 sequences, of which 8.5% to 10% are seen a single time; 8.5% to 10% belongs to the top ten. The time point is: pre-sensitization, week 0. As for treatment: therapeutic diphenylcyclopropenone sensitization with weekly scalp DPC. Total RNA was isolated from unfractionated whole blood. As for this clonotype: Antigen specificity is unknown.

Material: whole blood, obtained in connection with sensitization to the hapten diphenylcyclopropenone (DPC). The sequence came from a young woman with alopecia areata. Some clones in this sample may be carry-over from other donors' samples.

In DNA, the CDR3 is TGTGCCAGCAGTTCCGTAACAGTCAACCCCTACAATGAGCAGTTCTTC. Translating it yields CASSSVTVNPYNEQFF. This chain joins TRBV27 and TRBJ2-1; no definite D call. The CDR3 contains 16 residues. The germline V gene encodes CDR1 MNHEY and CDR2 SMNVEV (reference sequence). The V end lost 4 bases, the J end lost 2 bases, and 15 bases lay between the germline ends.